The T cell receptor beta chain under discussion was sequenced for a study of technical replicates of blood from several donors. Germline assignment: CDR1 LGHNA and CDR2 YSLEER. The CDR3 covers 15 residues. V gave up 2 bases and J gave up 4 bases, with 14 bases separating them. Clones were sequenced by immunoSEQ multiplex PCR, and TCRdb holds only the in-frame ones, with some missing. The sample records 58,000 or so clones, approximately 83% being singletons. The TCR originated in a human donor in good health. Some clones in this sample may be carry-over from other donors' samples. The rearrangement joins TRBV4-3 to TRBJ1-2; D is perhaps TRBD1 (5 bases). Material for sequencing was PBMCs. CDR3 sequence reads: CASSQIGGVSYGYTF. The CDR3 region has the DNA TGCGCCAGCAGCCAAATAGGAGGGGTGAGCTATGGCTACACCTTC.